Listed below are T cell receptor beta chains from one sample, sequenced in a study of blood T cell repertoires in COVID-19. The method was immunoSEQ multiplex PCR; TCRdb's version includes in-frame clones alone and lacks a portion of them. The sample consists of 250,000 or so clones, about 87% of them appearing once. Sample: PBMCs or T cells enriched from blood (not recorded which). The receptors here all came from a woman between 40 and 55 years old who had been exposed to COVID-19. The CDR3 runs from the conserved cysteine through the conserved F or W. Fields, in order: D gene, CDR3 length, J gene, V gene, CDR3 DNA, CDR3 protein. D genes are given only for firm matches.

>.|13|TRBJ1-5|TRBV3-1/TRBV3-2
TGTGCCAGCAGCCGTCAGGGAAGCAAGCCCCAGCATTTT
CASSRQGSKPQHF
>.|13|TRBJ1-1|TRBV14
TGTGCCAGCAGCCAAGATATTACAGGGAGAGCTTTCTTT
CASSQDITGRAFF
>.|14|TRBJ1-5|TRBV30
TGTGCCTGGGTTCCTGCTACCATCAATCAGCCCCAGCATTTT
CAWVPATINQPQHF
>TRBD1|15|TRBJ2-7|TRBV4-1
TGCGCCAGCAGCCCGCGACAGGGGATCTACCACGAGCAGTACTTC
CASSPRQGIYHEQYF
>.|17|TRBJ1-6|TRBV19
TGTGCCAGTAGTCGATGGGGGGGGGTTCGGTTTAATTCACCCCTCCACTTT
CASSRWGGVRFNSPLHF
>.|14|TRBJ1-4|TRBV28
TGTGCCAGCAGTTTGGTCAGGGGTAGTGAAAAACTGTTTTTT
CASSLVRGSEKLFF
>.|13|TRBJ1-4|TRBV30
TGTGCCTGGGGTCCTTCTAGGGGTGAAAAACTGTTTTTT
CAWGPSRGEKLFF
>.|14|TRBJ1-1|TRBV5-1
TGTGCCAGCAGCTCGAGGACTGGGAACACTGAAGCTTTCTTT
CASSSRTGNTEAFF
>TRBD1|15|TRBJ2-5|TRBV5-4
TGTGCCAGCAGCTCGCCGACAGGGTTACAAGAGACCCAGTACTTC
CASSSPTGLQETQYF
>TRBD2|14|TRBJ2-3|TRBV4-3
TGCGCCAGCAGCCAAGAGCCTAGCGGAAATACGCAGTATTTT
CASSQEPSGNTQYF
>TRBD2|16|TRBJ2-3|TRBV13
TGTGCCAGCAGCTTAGATTCAGCGGGAGGTACAGATACGCAGTATTTT
CASSLDSAGGTDTQYF